This T cell receptor beta chain is drawn from a study of monozygotic twins with inflammatory bowel disease. Findings of the study overall: Whereas healthy co-twins had higher TCRbeta diversity (inverse Simpson), IBD patients had lower diversity.

This CDR3 comprises 15 residues. Germline V gives CDR1 SNHLY, CDR2 FYNNEI. Of note for this clonotype: Its antigen is unidentified.

Each CDR3 protein gets one entry in TCRdb, which reprocessed the 5' RACE reads and gives no DNA. The specimen's table records 190,000 or so distinct CDR3 sequences. The sequenced material came from blood. J is TRBJ1-2 and V is TRBV2; TCRdb calls TRBD1, which cannot be checked without DNA. The sequence derives from a human donor with ulcerative colitis or Crohn's disease, or a healthy co-twin of an affected twin (not recorded which). CDR3 sequence reads: CASTREDRILYGYTF.